This T cell receptor (beta chain) derives from a study of T cells in localized non-small cell lung cancer. The study's findings and limits: Adjacent lung held a median around 56 of the top 100 tumor clones. A raised T cell density in blood coincided with lengthier overall survival.

Germline assignment: CDR1 MNHEY and CDR2 SVGAGI. Trimming took off 5 bases at V and 3 bases at J, with 11 bases between the two ends. The CDR3 runs 13 residues. Clones were sequenced by immunoSEQ multiplex PCR, and TCRdb holds only the in-frame ones, with some missing. In the table there are under 75,000 clones, roughly nine tenths of which are singletons. Concerning this clone: Its antigen is unidentified.

The material sequenced was peripheral blood, taken before any cancer treatment. The J gene is TRBJ2-7, the V gene TRBV6-5, with D possibly TRBD1 on 6 matching bases. The source of this sequence is a male donor aged 60 or over with stage III squamous cell lung carcinoma. CDR3 residues: CASSPHRDYEQYF. The CDR3 DNA sequence: TGTGCCAGCAGTCCACACAGGGACTACGAGCAGTACTTC.